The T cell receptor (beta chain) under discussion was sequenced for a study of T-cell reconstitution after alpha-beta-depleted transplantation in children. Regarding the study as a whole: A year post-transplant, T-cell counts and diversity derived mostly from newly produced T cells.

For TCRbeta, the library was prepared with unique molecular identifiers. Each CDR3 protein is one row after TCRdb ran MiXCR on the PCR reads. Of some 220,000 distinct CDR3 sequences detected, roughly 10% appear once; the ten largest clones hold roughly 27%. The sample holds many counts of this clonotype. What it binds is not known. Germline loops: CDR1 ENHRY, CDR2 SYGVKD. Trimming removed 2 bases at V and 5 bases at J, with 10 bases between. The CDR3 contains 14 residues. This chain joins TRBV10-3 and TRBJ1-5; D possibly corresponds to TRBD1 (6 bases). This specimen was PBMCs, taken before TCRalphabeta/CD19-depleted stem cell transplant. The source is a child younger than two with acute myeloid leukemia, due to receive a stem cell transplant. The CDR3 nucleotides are TGTGCCATCAGTGAGGAACAGGGCCATCAGCCCCAGCATTTT. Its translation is CAISEEQGHQPQHF.